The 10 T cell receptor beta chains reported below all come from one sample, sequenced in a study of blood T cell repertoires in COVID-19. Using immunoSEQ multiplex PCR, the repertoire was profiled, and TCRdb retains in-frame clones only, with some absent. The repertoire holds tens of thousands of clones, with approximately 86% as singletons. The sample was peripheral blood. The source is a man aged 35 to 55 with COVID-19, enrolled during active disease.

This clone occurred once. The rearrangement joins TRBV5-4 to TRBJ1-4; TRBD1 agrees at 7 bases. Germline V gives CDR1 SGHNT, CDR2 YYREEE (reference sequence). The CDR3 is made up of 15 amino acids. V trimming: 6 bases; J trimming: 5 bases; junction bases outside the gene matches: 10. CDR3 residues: CASTINRGINEKLFF. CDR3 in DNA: TGTGCCAGCACCATCAACAGGGGAATCAATGAAAAACTGTTTTTT.

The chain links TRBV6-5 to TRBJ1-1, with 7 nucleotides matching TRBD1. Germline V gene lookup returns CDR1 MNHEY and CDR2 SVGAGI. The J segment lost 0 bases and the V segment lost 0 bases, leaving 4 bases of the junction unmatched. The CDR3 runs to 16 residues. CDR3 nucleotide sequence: TGTGCCAGCAGTTACTCATCCAGGGGGTTGAACACTGAAGCTTTCTTT. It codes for CASSYSSRGLNTEAFF.

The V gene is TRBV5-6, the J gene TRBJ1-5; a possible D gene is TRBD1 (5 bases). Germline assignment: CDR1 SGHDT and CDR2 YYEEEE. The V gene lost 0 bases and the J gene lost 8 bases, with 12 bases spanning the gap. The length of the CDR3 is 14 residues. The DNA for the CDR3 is TGTGCCAGCAGCTTGGTGGGGGAGGCTGAGCCCCAGCATTTT. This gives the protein CASSLVGEAEPQHF.

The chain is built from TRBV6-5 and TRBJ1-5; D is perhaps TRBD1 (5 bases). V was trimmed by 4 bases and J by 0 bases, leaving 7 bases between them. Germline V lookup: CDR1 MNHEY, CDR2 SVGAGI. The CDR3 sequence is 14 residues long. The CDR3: CASSSTGSNQPQHF. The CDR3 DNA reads TGTGCCAGCAGTTCAACAGGTAGCAATCAGCCCCAGCATTTT.

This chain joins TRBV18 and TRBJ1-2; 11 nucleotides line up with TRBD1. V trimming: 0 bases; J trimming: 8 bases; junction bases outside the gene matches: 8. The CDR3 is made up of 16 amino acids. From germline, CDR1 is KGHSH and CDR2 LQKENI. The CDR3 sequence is CASSPPGQGAFRGYTF. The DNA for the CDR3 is TGTGCCAGCTCACCACCCGGACAGGGGGCTTTTCGAGGCTACACCTTC.

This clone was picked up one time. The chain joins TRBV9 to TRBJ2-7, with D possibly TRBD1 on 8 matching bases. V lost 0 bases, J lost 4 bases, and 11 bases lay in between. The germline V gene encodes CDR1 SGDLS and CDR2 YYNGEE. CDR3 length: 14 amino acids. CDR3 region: CASSVDRGGYEQYF. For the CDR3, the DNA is TGTGCCAGCAGCGTAGACAGGGGGGGGTACGAGCAGTACTTC.

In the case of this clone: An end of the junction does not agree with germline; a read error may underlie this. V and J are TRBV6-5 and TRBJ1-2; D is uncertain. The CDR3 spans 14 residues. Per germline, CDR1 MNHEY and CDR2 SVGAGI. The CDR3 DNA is TGTGCCAGCAGCTACTCCAGTTTAAACTATGGCTACACCTTC. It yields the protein CASSYSSLNYGYTF.

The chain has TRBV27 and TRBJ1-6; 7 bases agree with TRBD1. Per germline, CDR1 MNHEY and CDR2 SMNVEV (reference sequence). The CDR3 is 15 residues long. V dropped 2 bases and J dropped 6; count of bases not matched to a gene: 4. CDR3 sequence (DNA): TGTGCCAGCAGTTTAAAGGGGGCGGGTAATTCACCCCTCCACTTT. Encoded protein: CASSLKGAGNSPLHF.

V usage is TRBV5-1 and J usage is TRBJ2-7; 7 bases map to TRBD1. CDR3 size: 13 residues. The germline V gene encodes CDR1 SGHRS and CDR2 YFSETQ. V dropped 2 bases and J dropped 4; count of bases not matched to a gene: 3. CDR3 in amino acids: CASSFGTAYEQYF. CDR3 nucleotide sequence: TGCGCCAGCAGCTTTGGGACAGCTTACGAGCAGTACTTC.

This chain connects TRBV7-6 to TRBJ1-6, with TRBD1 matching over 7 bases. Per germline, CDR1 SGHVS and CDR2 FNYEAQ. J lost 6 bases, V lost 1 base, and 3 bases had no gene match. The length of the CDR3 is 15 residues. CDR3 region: CASSLGQGVNSPLHF. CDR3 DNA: TGTGCCAGCAGCTTAGGACAGGGAGTTAATTCACCCCTCCACTTT.